A single sample is the source of the 11 T cell receptor beta chains below, sequenced in a study of CXCR3-negative and CXCR3-positive naive CD8 T cells. The authors made the TRB cDNA libraries by 5' RACE using UMI labels. After re-calling the 5' RACE reads, TCRdb lists one entry per CDR3 protein, DNA absent. This sample's table has about 130,000 distinct CDR3 sequences. The sample comprised naive CXCR3- CD8+ T cells from blood. The sample's subset: CD45RO-CCR7+CD27+CD95- naive CD8+ T cells lacking CXCR3 (TNR3-). The receptors here all came from a human donor in good health. Some clones in this sample may be carry-over from other donors' samples.

This sequence joins TRBV28 and TRBJ2-1. This CDR3 comprises 15 residues. From germline, CDR1 is MDHEN and CDR2 SYDVKM. The CDR3 spells CASSPLASSYNEQFF.

This sequence joins TRBV6-2 or TRBV6-3 and TRBJ2-5; with no DNA, the TCRdb D assignment of TRBD1 cannot be verified. Germline V CDR1 and CDR2: MNHEY, SVGEGT. This CDR3 region has 17 residues. CDR3 protein: CASSYDWDGGGRETQYF.

V usage is TRBV9 and J usage is TRBJ2-7; absent DNA, TCRdb's TRBD2 call cannot be checked. Germline lookup yields CDR1 SGDLS and CDR2 YYNGEE. This CDR3 region has 16 residues. The CDR3 region is CASSPYLLQDSYEQYF.

The V gene is TRBV7-9, the J gene TRBJ2-5; TCRdb designates TRBD1, a call that cannot be tested without DNA. This CDR3 is built from 15 residues. The germline V gene encodes CDR1 SEHNR and CDR2 FQNEAQ (reference sequence). The CDR3 sequence is CASSLPSTGGETQYF.

The V and J genes are TRBV5-1 and TRBJ1-2; TCRdb's D gene call, TRBD1, goes unchecked for lack of DNA. CDR1 is SGHRS and CDR2 is YFSETQ in the germline V gene. The CDR3 has 13 residues. CDR3 region: CASSRSGGDGYTF.

Here the CDR3 reads CASSLARGTYNEQFF. V usage is TRBV5-1 and J usage is TRBJ2-1; the D call from TCRdb, TRBD1, cannot be confirmed without DNA. The germline gives CDR1 SGHRS, CDR2 YFSETQ. CDR3 length: 15 amino acids. The full variable domain, with the rest looked up from reference TRBV5-1 and TRBJ2-1, is KAGVTQTPRYLIKTRGQQVTLSCSPISGHRSVSWYQQTPGQGLQFLFEYFSETQRNKGNFPGRFSGRQFSNSRSEMNVSTLELGDSALYLCASSLARGTYNEQFFGPGTRLTVL.

The J gene is TRBJ2-3, the V gene TRBV5-1; absent DNA, TCRdb's TRBD2 call cannot be checked. CDR1 is SGHRS and CDR2 is YFSETQ in the germline V gene. The CDR3 loop spans 16 amino acids. CDR3 sequence: CASSLAPAGGTDTQYF. The full variable domain, in which reference TRBV5-1 and TRBJ2-3 provide the parts outside the CDR3, is KAGVTQTPRYLIKTRGQQVTLSCSPISGHRSVSWYQQTPGQGLQFLFEYFSETQRNKGNFPGRFSGRQFSNSRSEMNVSTLELGDSALYLCASSLAPAGGTDTQYFGPGTRLTVL.

The chain couples TRBV4-3 to TRBJ1-1; TCRdb selects TRBD1, and the lack of DNA leaves this call unchecked. From germline, CDR1 is LGHNA and CDR2 YSLEER. The length of the CDR3 is 17 residues. CDR3 loop: CASSQMGQGVKNTEAFF.

This CDR3 is CASSPPGGGYQETQYF. This chain uses TRBV28 with TRBJ2-5; the TRBD1 assignment by TCRdb is unverifiable without DNA. The CDR3 contains 16 residues. Germline CDR1 and CDR2: MDHEN and SYDVKM. Together with reference TRBV28 and TRBJ2-5, the CDR3 gives the full variable domain: DVKVTQSSRYLVKRTGEKVFLECVQDMDHENMFWYRQDPGLGLRLIYFSYDVKMKEKGDIPEGYSVSREKKERFSLILESASTNQTSMYLCASSPPGGGYQETQYFGPGTRLLVL.

This chain uses TRBV3-1 with TRBJ2-7; TCRdb designates TRBD1, a call that cannot be tested without DNA. The CDR3 consists of 15 residues. Germline V CDR1 and CDR2: LGHDT, YNNKEL (reference sequence). The CDR3 here is CASSPTLGVPNEQYF.

The chain is built from TRBV12-3 or TRBV12-4 and TRBJ2-5; TCRdb outputs TRBD1, but without DNA this stays unchecked. The CDR3 covers 14 residues. The CDR3 region is CASSLVVGLETQYF.